The TCR beta chain described here comes from a study of blood T cells in healthy people across ages. Findings of the study overall: With naive T cell percentage, TCR beta diversity showed a strong correlation. Bulk PBMC profiling left naive and antigen-experienced comparisons inconclusive.

This clonotype was recorded a few times. The antigen remains undetermined. A sample-barcoded 5' primer and a J-beta primer mix were used in a second PCR of roughly 6 to 11 cycles. A template-switch adaptor with 12 random nucleotides tagged each cDNA molecule. TCRdb reprocessed the 5' RACE reads with MiXCR, giving one entry per CDR3 protein. The data show 850,000 to 1,000,000 distinct CDR3 sequences, roughly 47% seen once. The length of the CDR3 is 15 residues. The germline gives CDR1 SNHLY, CDR2 FYNNEI. Deletions cut 4 bases from V and 4 bases from J, with 16 bases between. This sequence was found in a woman between 55 and 75 years old in good health. The V gene is TRBV2, the J gene TRBJ1-2, with D possibly matching TRBD1 (5 bases). Specimen: blood. CDR3 sequence: CASSGSADDSYGYTF. The CDR3 DNA follows: TGTGCCAGCAGTGGGTCGGCCGATGACAGCTATGGCTACACCTTC.